This T cell receptor (beta chain) is drawn from a study of siplizumab effects on memory and regulatory T cells. Study-level findings and limits: Siplizumab, the agent tested, significantly reduced alloreactive sequences traceable to unstimulated CD4+ memory cells. Siplizumab gave mappable alloreactive CD4+ clones an average Treg-derived fraction of less than 75%, against roughly 26% in controls. It was never confirmed that proliferating Tregs from siplizumab cultures were suppressive.

Of note for this clone: Its specificity is not known.

Each sample yielded about 10^5 assayed TCR templates. Some clones are missing from TCRdb's copy, which holds only in-frame ones; the method was immunoSEQ multiplex PCR. Of about 120,000 clones in the sample, roughly 94% were seen once. The CDR3 runs to 16 residues. From germline, CDR1 is SNHLY and CDR2 FYNNEI. Trimming left V 3 bases short and J 5 bases short, with 19 bases between. The chain is built from TRBV2 and TRBJ2-5; D ambiguous. Sample: non-Treg CD4+ T cells sorted from blood. This TCR was recovered from a human donor in good health. Written as DNA, the CDR3 is TGTGCCAGCAGTGACCTCGCCGCAGGAATCGGGGAGACCCAGTACTTC. This gives the protein CASSDLAAGIGETQYF. The full variable domain, in which reference TRBV2 and TRBJ2-5 provide the parts outside the CDR3, is EPEVTQTPSHQVTQMGQEVILRCVPISNHLYFYWYRQILGQKVEFLVSFYNNEISEKSEIFDDQFSVERPDGSNFTLKIRSTKLEDSAMYFCASSDLAAGIGETQYFGPGTRLLVL.